This record covers a single T cell receptor (beta chain). What it binds is not known. This CDR3 comprises 13 residues. Germline CDR1 is MNHEY and CDR2 is SMNVEV (reference sequence). V lost 6 bases to trimming and J lost 4 bases, with 13 bases between them. TCRdb's copy holds only in-frame clones and misses some; the assay was immunoSEQ multiplex PCR. The sample includes 85,000 to 90,000 clones, 91% seen only once; the top ten take about 0.34%. This entry is derived from a study of graft-versus-host responses after intestinal transplantation. Turning to the study itself: Each recipient received a multivisceral, liver-intestinal, or isolated intestinal graft. Each patient got anti-thymocyte globulin induction, then tacrolimus and steroids for around three years.

Study observations and caveats: Marrow from the recipient contained GvH clones, some of which had appeared first in ileum or blood. Early post-transplant declines in HvG were associated with peak levels of circulating GvH clones.

The material was unstimulated CD4+ T cells sorted from spleen or lymph node cells, obtained before transplant. The rearrangement joins TRBV27 to TRBJ2-7; a possible D gene is TRBD1 (5 bases). The receptor was derived from a human donor who was the organ donor for an intestinal transplant. CDR3 sequence: CASRDTMKYEQYF. The CDR3 coding sequence is TGTGCCAGCAGGGACACGATGAAATACGAGCAGTACTTC.